This T cell receptor beta chain stems from a study of regulatory T cells in long-lasting Graves disease. In building TCR beta libraries, iRepertoire HTBI primers were used together with Arm-PCR of CDR3 regions. TCRdb re-called the multiplex PCR reads with MiXCR, one entry per CDR3 protein. Counted here are 310,000 or so distinct CDR3 sequences, approximately 20% occurring once; the ten biggest clones make up around three fifths. To note about this clonotype: The junction departs from the called germline gene at one end, perhaps through a read error.

The sample's time point: persistent/refractory GD, antithyroid drugs over 5 years with positive TRAb. Extracted PBMC RNA gave rise to the TCR library. The CDR3 has 14 amino acids. In germline, CDR1 is MNHEY, CDR2 SMNVEV (reference sequence). The chain uses TRBV27 and TRBJ2-5; 8 nucleotides line up with TRBD1. This specimen consisted of peripheral blood mononuclear cells (PBMCs), obtained when the disease was refractory, from a patient treated with antithyroid drugs. The receptor's source is a female donor with Graves disease. In nucleotides, the CDR3 is TGCGCCAGCAGCCCCGGACAGGGATGGGAGACCCAGTACTTC. Protein: CASSPGQGWETQYF.